This T cell receptor beta chain was profiled in a study of control samples from healthy donors and cancer patients. Assay: immunoSEQ multiplex PCR; the TCRdb copy retains only in-frame clones and omits some. The sample shows tens of thousands of clones, approximately 88% of them seen only once. The CDR3 totals 15 residues. Germline V gene data show CDR1 as SGHAT and CDR2 as FQNNGV. The V gene end was trimmed by 4 bases and the J gene end by 3 bases; junction bases not matched to a gene: 4. The chain carries TRBV11-2 and TRBJ1-3; 9 bases are a match to TRBD1. The source material was PBMCs. The sequence derives from a man in his sixties or seventies with lung cancer. The chain's CDR3 is CASSSDRGGGNTIYF. The CDR3 coding sequence is TGTGCCAGCAGCTCGGACAGGGGTGGTGGAAACACCATATATTTT.